This T cell receptor (beta chain) comes out of a study of T cell responses to AZD1222 COVID-19 vaccine. Study-wide points: At baseline, just 5 or 6 AZD1222 recipients tested seropositive.

This CDR3 region has 21 residues. Losses at the gene ends were 5 bases for V and 0 bases for J; bases not matched to a gene: 20. From germline, CDR1 is MDHEN and CDR2 SYDVKM. As regards this clone: Its antigen is not identified.

Profiling relied on immunoSEQ multiplex PCR, and the TCRdb table lists in-frame clones only, not all of them. The sample holds some 150,000 clones, around 91% seen once. This rearrangement joins TRBV28 to TRBJ2-7, with 12 bases fitting TRBD1. The TCR comes from an adult in good health. Here the sequenced sample was peripheral blood, taken on day 0 of AZD1222 vaccination. The CDR3 DNA is TGTGCCAGCAGTCCCTTACGAGCCGGGACAGGGGGCCCTTTCTTCTCCTACGAGCAGTACTTC. Its translation: CASSPLRAGTGGPFFSYEQYF.